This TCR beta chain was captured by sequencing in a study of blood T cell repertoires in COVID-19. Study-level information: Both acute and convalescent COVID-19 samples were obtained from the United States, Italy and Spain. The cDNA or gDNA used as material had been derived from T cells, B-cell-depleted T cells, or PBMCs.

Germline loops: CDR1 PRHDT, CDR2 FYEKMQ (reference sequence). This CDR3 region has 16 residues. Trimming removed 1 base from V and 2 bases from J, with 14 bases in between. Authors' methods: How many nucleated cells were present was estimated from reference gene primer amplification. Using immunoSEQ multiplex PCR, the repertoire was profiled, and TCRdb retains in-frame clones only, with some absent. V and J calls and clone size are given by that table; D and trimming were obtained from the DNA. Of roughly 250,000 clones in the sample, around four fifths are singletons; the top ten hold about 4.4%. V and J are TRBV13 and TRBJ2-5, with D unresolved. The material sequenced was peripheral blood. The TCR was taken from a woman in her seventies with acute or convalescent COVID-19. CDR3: CASSLESGTKQETQYF. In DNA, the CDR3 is TGTGCCAGCAGCTTAGAGTCTGGTACTAAGCAAGAGACCCAGTACTTC.